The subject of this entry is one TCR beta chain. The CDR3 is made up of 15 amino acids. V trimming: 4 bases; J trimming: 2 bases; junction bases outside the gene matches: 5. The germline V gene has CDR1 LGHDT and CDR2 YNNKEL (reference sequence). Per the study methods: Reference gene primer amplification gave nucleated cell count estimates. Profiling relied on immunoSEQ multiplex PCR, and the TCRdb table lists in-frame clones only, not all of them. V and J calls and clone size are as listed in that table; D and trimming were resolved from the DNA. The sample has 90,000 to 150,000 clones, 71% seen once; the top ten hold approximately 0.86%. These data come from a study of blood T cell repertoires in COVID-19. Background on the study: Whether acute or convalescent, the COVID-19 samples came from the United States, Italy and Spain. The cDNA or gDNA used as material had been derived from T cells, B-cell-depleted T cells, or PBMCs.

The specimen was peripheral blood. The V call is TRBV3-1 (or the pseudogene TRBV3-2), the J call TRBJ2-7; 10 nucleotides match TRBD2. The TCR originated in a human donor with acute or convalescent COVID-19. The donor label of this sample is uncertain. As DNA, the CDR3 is TGTGCCAGCAGCCTAGGACTAGCGGCAGCCTACGAGCAGTACTTC. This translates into CASSLGLAAAYEQYF.